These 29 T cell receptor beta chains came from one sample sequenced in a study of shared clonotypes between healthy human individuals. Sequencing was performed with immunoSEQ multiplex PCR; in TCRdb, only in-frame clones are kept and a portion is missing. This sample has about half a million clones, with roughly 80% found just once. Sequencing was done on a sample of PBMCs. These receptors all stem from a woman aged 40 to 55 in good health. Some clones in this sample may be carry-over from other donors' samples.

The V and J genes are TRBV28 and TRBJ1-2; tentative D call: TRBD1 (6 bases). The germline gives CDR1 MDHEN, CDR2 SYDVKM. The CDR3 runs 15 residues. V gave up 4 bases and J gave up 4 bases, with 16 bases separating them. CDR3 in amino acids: CASSSPGGGSYGYTF. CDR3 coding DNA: TGTGCCAGCAGTTCTCCCGGAGGGGGATCCTATGGCTACACCTTC.

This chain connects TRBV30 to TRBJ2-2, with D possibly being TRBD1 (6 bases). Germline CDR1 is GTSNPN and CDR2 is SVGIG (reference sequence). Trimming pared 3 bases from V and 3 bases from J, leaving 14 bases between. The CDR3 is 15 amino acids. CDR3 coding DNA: TGTGCCTGGAGGTCGCCCAGGGGCGACACCGGGGAGCTGTTTTTT. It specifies CAWRSPRGDTGELFF.

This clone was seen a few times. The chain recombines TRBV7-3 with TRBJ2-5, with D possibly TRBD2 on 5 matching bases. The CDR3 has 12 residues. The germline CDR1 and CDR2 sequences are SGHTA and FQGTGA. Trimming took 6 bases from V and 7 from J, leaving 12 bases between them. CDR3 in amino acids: CASSTGMGTQYF. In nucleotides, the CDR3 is TGTGCCAGCAGTACCGGGATGGGGACCCAGTACTTC.

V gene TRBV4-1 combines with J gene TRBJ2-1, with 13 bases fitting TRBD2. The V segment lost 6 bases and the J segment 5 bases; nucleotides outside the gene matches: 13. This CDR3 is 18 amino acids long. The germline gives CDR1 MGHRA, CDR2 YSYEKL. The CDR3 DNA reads TGCGCCAGCAGGGCTACTAGCGGGAGGGCCGCGGGAAACAATGAGCAGTTCTTC. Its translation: CASRATSGRAAGNNEQFF.

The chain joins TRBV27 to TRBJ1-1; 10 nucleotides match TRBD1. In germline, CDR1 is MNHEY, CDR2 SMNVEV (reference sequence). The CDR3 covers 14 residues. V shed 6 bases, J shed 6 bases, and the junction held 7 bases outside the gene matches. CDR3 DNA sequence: TGTGCCAGCAGCCACGACAGGGGGCCGGCTGAAGCTTTCTTT. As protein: CASSHDRGPAEAFF.

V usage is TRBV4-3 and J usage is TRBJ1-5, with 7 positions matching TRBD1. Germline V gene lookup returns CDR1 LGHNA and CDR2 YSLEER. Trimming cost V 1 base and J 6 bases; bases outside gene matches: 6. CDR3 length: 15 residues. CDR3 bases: TGCGCCAGCAGCCAAGGTCAGGGGGTCAGTCAGCCCCAGCATTTT. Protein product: CASSQGQGVSQPQHF.

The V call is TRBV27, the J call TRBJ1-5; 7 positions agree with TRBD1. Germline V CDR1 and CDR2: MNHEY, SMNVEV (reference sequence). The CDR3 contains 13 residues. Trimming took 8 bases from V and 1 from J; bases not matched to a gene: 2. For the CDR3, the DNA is TGTGCCAGCGGGGGACAGAGCAATCAGCCCCAGCATTTT. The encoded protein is CASGGQSNQPQHF.

The CDR3 spells CASSERQGLAGANVLTF. DNA of the CDR3: TGTGCCAGCAGTGAACGACAGGGTTTGGCTGGGGCCAACGTCCTGACTTTC. The genes are TRBV25-1 and TRBJ2-6; 7 positions agree with TRBD1. The CDR3 extends over 17 amino acids. Germline V gene data show CDR1 as MGHDK and CDR2 as SYGVNS. V dropped 2 bases and J dropped 2; count of bases not matched to a gene: 6.

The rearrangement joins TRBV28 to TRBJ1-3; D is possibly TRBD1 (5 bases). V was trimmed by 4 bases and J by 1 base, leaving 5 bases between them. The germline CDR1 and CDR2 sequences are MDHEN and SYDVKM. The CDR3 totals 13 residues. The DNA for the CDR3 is TGTGCCAGCAGTTGGACATCTGGAAACACCATATATTTT. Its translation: CASSWTSGNTIYF.

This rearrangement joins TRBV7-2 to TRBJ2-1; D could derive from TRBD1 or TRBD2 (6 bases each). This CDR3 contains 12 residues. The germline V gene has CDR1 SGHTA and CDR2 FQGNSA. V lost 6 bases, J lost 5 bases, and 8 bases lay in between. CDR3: CASRRGDNEQFF. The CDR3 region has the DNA TGTGCCAGCAGGAGGGGGGACAATGAGCAGTTCTTC.

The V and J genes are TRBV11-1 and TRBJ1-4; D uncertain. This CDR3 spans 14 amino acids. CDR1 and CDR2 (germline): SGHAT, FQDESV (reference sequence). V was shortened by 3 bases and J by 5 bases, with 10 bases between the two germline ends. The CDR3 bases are TGTGCCAGCAGCTTGGGAGGCAGCAATGAAAAACTGTTTTTT. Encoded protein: CASSLGGSNEKLFF.

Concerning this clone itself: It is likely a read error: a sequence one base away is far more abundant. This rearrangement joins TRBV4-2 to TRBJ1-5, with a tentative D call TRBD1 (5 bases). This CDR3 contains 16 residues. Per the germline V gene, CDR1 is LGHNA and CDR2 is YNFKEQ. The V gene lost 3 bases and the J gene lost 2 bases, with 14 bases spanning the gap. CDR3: CASSQDGGYGNQPQHF. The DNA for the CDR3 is TGTGCCAGCAGCCAGGACGGGGGGTATGGCAATCAGCCCCAGCATTTT.

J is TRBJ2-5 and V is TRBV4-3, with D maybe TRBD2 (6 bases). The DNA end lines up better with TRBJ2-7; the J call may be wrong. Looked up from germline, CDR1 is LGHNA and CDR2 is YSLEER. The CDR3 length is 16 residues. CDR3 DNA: TGCGCCAGCAGCCAAGATCATGGTAGCGGAGCCTACGAGCAGTACTTC. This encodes CASSQDHGSGAYEQYF.

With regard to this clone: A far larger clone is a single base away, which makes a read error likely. This chain's CDR3 is CASSIPGTMAQPQYF. The CDR3 nucleotides read TGTGCCAGTAGTATTCCGGGCACAATGGCTCAGCCCCAGTATTTT. The chain joins TRBV19 to TRBJ1-5; D gene uncertain. The J call is uncertain, as TRBJ2-3 better fits the DNA end. Germline V gene lookup returns CDR1 LNHDA and CDR2 SQIVND (reference sequence). This CDR3 is 15 amino acids long.

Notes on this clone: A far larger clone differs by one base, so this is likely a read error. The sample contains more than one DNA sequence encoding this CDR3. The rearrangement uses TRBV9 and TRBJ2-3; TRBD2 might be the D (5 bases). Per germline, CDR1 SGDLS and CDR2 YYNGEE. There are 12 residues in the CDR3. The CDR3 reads CASSARTDTQYF. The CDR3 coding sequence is TGTGCCAGTAGCGCCCGCACAGATACGCAGTATTTT.

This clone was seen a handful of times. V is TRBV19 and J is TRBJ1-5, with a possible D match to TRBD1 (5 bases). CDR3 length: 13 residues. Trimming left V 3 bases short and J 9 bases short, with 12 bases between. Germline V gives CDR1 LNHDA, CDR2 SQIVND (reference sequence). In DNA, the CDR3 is TGTGCCAGTAGTATGGGGGAAGTACGGCCCCAGCATTTT. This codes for CASSMGEVRPQHF.

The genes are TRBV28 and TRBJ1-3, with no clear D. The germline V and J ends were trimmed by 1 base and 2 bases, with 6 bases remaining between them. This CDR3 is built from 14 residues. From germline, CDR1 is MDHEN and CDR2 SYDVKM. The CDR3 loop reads CASSLFGAGNTIYF. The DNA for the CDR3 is TGTGCCAGCAGTTTATTTGGGGCTGGAAACACCATATATTTT.

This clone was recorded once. The DNA of the CDR3 is TGTGCCAGCAGCTTAGGCAGGGTAGGGGAGACCCAGTACTTC. Encoded protein: CASSLGRVGETQYF. The chain carries TRBV7-9 and TRBJ2-5; possible D gene TRBD1, 5 bases. This CDR3 is 14 amino acids long. V lost 1 base and J lost 5, with 11 bases in between. The germline V gene encodes CDR1 SEHNR and CDR2 FQNEAQ (reference sequence).

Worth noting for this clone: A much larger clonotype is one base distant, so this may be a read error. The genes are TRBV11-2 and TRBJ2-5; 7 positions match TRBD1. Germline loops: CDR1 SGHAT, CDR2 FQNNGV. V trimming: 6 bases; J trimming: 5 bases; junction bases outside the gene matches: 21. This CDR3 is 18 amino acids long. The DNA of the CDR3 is TGTGCCAGCAGTACGACGCCCACCGGGACAGTCCTTGAGGAGACCCAGTACTTC. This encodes CASSTTPTGTVLEETQYF.

The CDR3 is CASSLVGQDTDTQYF. DNA for the CDR3: TGTGCCAGCAGCTTAGTGGGCCAAGACACAGATACGCAGTATTTT. The V gene is TRBV11-2, the J gene TRBJ2-3; D unclear. CDR3 length: 15 residues. Germline CDR1 reads SGHAT; CDR2 reads FQNNGV. Trimming removed 1 base from V and 2 bases from J, with 10 bases in between. The full variable domain, rest sourced from reference TRBV11-2 and TRBJ2-3, is EAGVAQSPRYKIIEKRQSVAFWCNPISGHATLYWYQQILGQGPKLLIQFQNNGVVDDSQLPKDRFSAERLKGVDSTLKIQPAKLEDSAVYLCASSLVGQDTDTQYFGPGTRLTVL.

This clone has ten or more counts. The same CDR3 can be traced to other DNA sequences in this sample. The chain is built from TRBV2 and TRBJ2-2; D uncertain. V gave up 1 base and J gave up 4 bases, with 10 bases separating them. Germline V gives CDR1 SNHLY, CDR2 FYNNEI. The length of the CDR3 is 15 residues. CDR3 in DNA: TGTGCCAGCAGTGAAGTTTCGGGTTCCACCGGGGAGCTGTTTTTT. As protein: CASSEVSGSTGELFF.

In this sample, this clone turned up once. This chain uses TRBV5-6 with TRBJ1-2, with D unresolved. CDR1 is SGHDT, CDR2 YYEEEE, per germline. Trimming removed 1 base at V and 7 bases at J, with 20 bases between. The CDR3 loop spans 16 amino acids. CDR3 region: CASSLSLGGNLGGYTF. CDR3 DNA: TGTGCCAGCAGCTTGTCTCTGGGAGGGAACCTGGGTGGCTACACCTTC.

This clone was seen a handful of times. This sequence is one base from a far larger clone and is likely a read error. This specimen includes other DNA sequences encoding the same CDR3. The CDR3 sequence is CATPGASGRSYEQYF. CDR3 sequence (DNA): TGTGCCACACCCGGGGCTAGCGGGAGGTCCTACGAACAGTACTTC. The chain joins TRBV2 to TRBJ2-7; 11 nucleotides agree with TRBD2. This CDR3 has 15 residues. CDR1 is SNHLY, CDR2 FYNNEI, per germline.

In DNA form, the CDR3 reads TGTGCCAGCAGCCCTGTGGGACTCCAAGAGACCCAGTACTTC. Encoded protein: CASSPVGLQETQYF. The chain combines TRBV7-9 with TRBJ2-5; D possibly corresponds to TRBD2 (6 bases). The CDR3 totals 14 residues. Germline CDR1 is SEHNR and CDR2 is FQNEAQ (reference sequence). Trimming cost V 5 bases and J 1 base, with 11 bases left between them.

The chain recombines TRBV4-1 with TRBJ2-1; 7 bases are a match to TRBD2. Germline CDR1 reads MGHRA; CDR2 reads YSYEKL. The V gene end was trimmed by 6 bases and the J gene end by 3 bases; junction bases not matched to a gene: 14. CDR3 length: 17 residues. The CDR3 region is CASRRDSGGGVYNEQFF. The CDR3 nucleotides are TGCGCCAGCAGACGGGACTCTGGGGGAGGGGTCTACAATGAGCAGTTCTTC.

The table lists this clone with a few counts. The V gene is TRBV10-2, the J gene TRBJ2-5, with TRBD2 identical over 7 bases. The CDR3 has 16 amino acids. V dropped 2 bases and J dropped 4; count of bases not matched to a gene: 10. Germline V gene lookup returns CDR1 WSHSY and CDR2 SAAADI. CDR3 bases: TGCGCCAGCAGTGAGAACGGGGGAGGGCCGGGAGAGACCCAGTACTTC. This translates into CASSENGGGPGETQYF.

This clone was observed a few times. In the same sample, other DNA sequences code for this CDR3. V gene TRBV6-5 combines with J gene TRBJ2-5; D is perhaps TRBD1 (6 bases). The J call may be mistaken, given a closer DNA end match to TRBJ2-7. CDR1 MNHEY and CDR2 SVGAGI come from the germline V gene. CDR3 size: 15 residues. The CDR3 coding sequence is TGTGCCAGCAGTTACTCTGAGACAGGAGCCTACGAGCAGTACTTC. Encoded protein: CASSYSETGAYEQYF.

The CDR3 DNA is TGTGCCATCATGACAGGGGGTGGCAATGAGCAGTTCTTC. Protein sequence: CAIMTGGGNEQFF. The chain is built from TRBV10-3 and TRBJ2-1, with 9 bases aligning to TRBD1. The trim removed 7 bases at V and 6 bases at J, leaving 4 bases unmatched. In germline, CDR1 is ENHRY, CDR2 SYGVKD. The CDR3 is 13 amino acids.

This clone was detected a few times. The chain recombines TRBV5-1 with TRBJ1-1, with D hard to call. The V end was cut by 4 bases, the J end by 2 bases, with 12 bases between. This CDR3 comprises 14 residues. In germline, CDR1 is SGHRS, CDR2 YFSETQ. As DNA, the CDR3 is TGCGCCAGCAGCGCGCTACAGAGCAACACTGAAGCTTTCTTT. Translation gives CASSALQSNTEAFF.